These T cell receptor beta chains were read from a single sample in a study of cytomegalovirus exposure and HLA in healthy donors. TCRdb keeps only in-frame clones here, not all; method: immunoSEQ multiplex PCR. The sample yields 200,000 or so clones, about four fifths seen once. The source material was PBMCs. These receptors were obtained from a man aged 18 to 29 in good health and CMV-seropositive. CDR3s include the opening cysteine and the closing phenylalanine or tryptophan. D genes are given only for firm matches. Not all rows give a size; the values are once, few, many and, for expanded clones, a class.

D gene: TRBD1
clone size: .
J gene: TRBJ1-1
V gene: TRBV9
CDR3 DNA: TGTGCCAGCAGCGTAGCTGCGACAGGGCAGACTGAAGCTTTCTTT
CDR3 protein: CASSVAATGQTEAFF

D gene: .
clone size: .
J gene: TRBJ1-5
V gene: TRBV28
CDR3 DNA: TGTGCCAGCAGTATTAATTATAGCAATCAGCCCCAGCATTTT
CDR3 protein: CASSINYSNQPQHF

D gene: TRBD1
clone size: .
J gene: TRBJ2-1
V gene: TRBV7-3
CDR3 DNA: TGTGCCAGCAGCTGGGGACAGGCCTACAATGAGCAGTTCTTC
CDR3 protein: CASSWGQAYNEQFF

D gene: TRBD2
clone size: .
J gene: TRBJ2-7
V gene: TRBV18
CDR3 DNA: TGTGCCAGCTCACCGTACCCAGCGGGAGGGCCCATTGTCAACGAGCAGTACTTC
CDR3 protein: CASSPYPAGGPIVNEQYF

D gene: .
clone size: .
J gene: TRBJ2-7
V gene: TRBV7-3
CDR3 DNA: TGTGCCAGCAGCGCGGGGAGGCGGGACGAGCAGTACTTC
CDR3 protein: CASSAGRRDEQYF

D gene: .
clone size: .
J gene: TRBJ1-5
V gene: TRBV28
CDR3 DNA: TGTGCCAGCAGTTTCCGGGGTCAGCCCCAGCATTTT
CDR3 protein: CASSFRGQPQHF

D gene: .
clone size: .
J gene: TRBJ2-7
V gene: TRBV18
CDR3 DNA: TGTGCCAGCTCACCAGGCAGGCCCTACGAGCAGTACTTC
CDR3 protein: CASSPGRPYEQYF

D gene: TRBD2
clone size: .
J gene: TRBJ2-3
V gene: TRBV4-1
CDR3 DNA: TGCGCCAGCAGCCAAGGCCCGTTAGCGGGAGGGGGGGATACGCAGTATTTT
CDR3 protein: CASSQGPLAGGGDTQYF

D gene: TRBD2
clone size: .
J gene: TRBJ2-3
V gene: TRBV7-9
CDR3 DNA: TGTGCCAGCAGCTTAATCGGGAGGAGTCTTGCAGATACGCAGTATTTT
CDR3 protein: CASSLIGRSLADTQYF

D gene: TRBD2
clone size: .
J gene: TRBJ2-3
V gene: TRBV28
CDR3 DNA: TGTGCCAGCAGTTTAAGAGCGGGAGGGCGTGGAGATACGCAGTATTTT
CDR3 protein: CASSLRAGGRGDTQYF

D gene: .
clone size: few
J gene: TRBJ2-5
V gene: TRBV7-2
CDR3 DNA: TGTGCCAGCAGCTTCGGACTGGGCGGTCAAGAGACCCAGTACTTC
CDR3 protein: CASSFGLGGQETQYF

D gene: TRBD1
clone size: .
J gene: TRBJ2-7
V gene: TRBV10-3
CDR3 DNA: TGTGCCATCAGACGGGACAGGGAACCCAACGAGCAGTACTTC
CDR3 protein: CAIRRDREPNEQYF

D gene: TRBD1
clone size: .
J gene: TRBJ1-1
V gene: TRBV6-1
CDR3 DNA: TGTGCCAGCAGGCCCCGGGACAGTCGTCCCACTGAAGCTTTCTTT
CDR3 protein: CASRPRDSRPTEAFF

D gene: TRBD1
clone size: .
J gene: TRBJ1-4
V gene: TRBV30
CDR3 DNA: TGTGCCTGGCAGACAGGGAGGAGTGAAAAACTGTTTTTT
CDR3 protein: CAWQTGRSEKLFF

D gene: .
clone size: .
J gene: TRBJ2-1
V gene: TRBV9
CDR3 DNA: TGTGCCAGCAGCCCACAGTGGGGAGATCATGAGCAGTTCTTC
CDR3 protein: CASSPQWGDHEQFF

D gene: TRBD1
clone size: .
J gene: TRBJ2-3
V gene: TRBV11-3
CDR3 DNA: TGTGCCAGCAGCTCCTCCGGGACAGGGCTAGATACGCAGTATTTT
CDR3 protein: CASSSSGTGLDTQYF

D gene: TRBD1
clone size: once
J gene: TRBJ1-1
V gene: TRBV7-2
CDR3 DNA: TGTGCCAGCAGCTTAGGTCAGGGGGCAGCTTTCTTT
CDR3 protein: CASSLGQGAAFF

D gene: .
clone size: .
J gene: TRBJ2-6
V gene: TRBV27
CDR3 DNA: TGTGCCAGCAGGGGACACCGAGCCTCTGGGGCCAACGTCCTGACTTTC
CDR3 protein: CASRGHRASGANVLTF

D gene: .
clone size: .
J gene: TRBJ1-5
V gene: TRBV28
CDR3 DNA: TGTGCCAGCAGTTTTTTTGGAGGGGTTGTGAGCAATCAGCCCCAGCATTTT
CDR3 protein: CASSFFGGVVSNQPQHF

D gene: .
clone size: .
J gene: TRBJ2-5
V gene: TRBV15
CDR3 DNA: TGTGCCACCAGCAGAGTTCGCCAAGAGACCCAGTACTTC
CDR3 protein: CATSRVRQETQYF

D gene: TRBD1
clone size: .
J gene: TRBJ1-5
V gene: TRBV7-9
CDR3 DNA: TGTGCCAGCAGCCCCGGGACAGGGGGATGGCAGCCCCAGCATTTT
CDR3 protein: CASSPGTGGWQPQHF

D gene: .
clone size: .
J gene: TRBJ2-7
V gene: TRBV30
CDR3 DNA: TGTGCCTGGACCGGAATTAGCGGTTACGAGCAGTACTTC
CDR3 protein: CAWTGISGYEQYF

D gene: .
clone size: .
J gene: TRBJ1-1
V gene: TRBV9
CDR3 DNA: TGTGCCAGCAGCGCGGTCCTGCTCTCTGAAGCTTTCTTT
CDR3 protein: CASSAVLLSEAFF

D gene: .
clone size: few
J gene: TRBJ2-2
V gene: TRBV7-2
CDR3 DNA: TGTGCCAGCAGCTTAAGCGGGCAGACGGCCGGGGAGCTGTTTTTT
CDR3 protein: CASSLSGQTAGELFF

D gene: .
clone size: .
J gene: TRBJ2-1
V gene: TRBV2
CDR3 DNA: TGTGCCAAAGGGACTGCGAATTACAATGAGCAGTTCTTC
CDR3 protein: CAKGTANYNEQFF

D gene: TRBD1
clone size: .
J gene: TRBJ2-7
V gene: TRBV5-6
CDR3 DNA: TGTGCCAGCAGCTTGGGACAGGGCTGGCCGAGCTCCTACGAGCAGTACTTC
CDR3 protein: CASSLGQGWPSSYEQYF

D gene: TRBD1
clone size: .
J gene: TRBJ1-4
V gene: TRBV25-1
CDR3 DNA: TGTGCCAGCAGTGGGGACAGGCCCTCCGGAAAACTGTTTTTT
CDR3 protein: CASSGDRPSGKLFF

D gene: TRBD2
clone size: .
J gene: TRBJ2-7
V gene: TRBV10-3
CDR3 DNA: TGTGCCATCAGTGAGACGACTAGCGGGAGAGTATTAAGGAGCTACGAGCAGTACTTC
CDR3 protein: CAISETTSGRVLRSYEQYF

D gene: TRBD1
clone size: .
J gene: TRBJ1-2
V gene: TRBV11-2
CDR3 DNA: TGTGCCAGCACGCGGGACAGGGCCTACACCTTC
CDR3 protein: CASTRDRAYTF

D gene: .
clone size: .
J gene: TRBJ2-3
V gene: TRBV28
CDR3 DNA: TGTGCCAGCAGTCTCGGGATGTGGACAGATACGCAGTATTTT
CDR3 protein: CASSLGMWTDTQYF

D gene: TRBD1
clone size: .
J gene: TRBJ2-5
V gene: TRBV28
CDR3 DNA: TGTGCCAGCAGTCCCCTGACAGGGACGGGAGAGACCCAGTACTTC
CDR3 protein: CASSPLTGTGETQYF

D gene: .
clone size: .
J gene: TRBJ1-2
V gene: TRBV29-1
CDR3 DNA: TGCAGCGTCTTTGACAGCCCCTTAGCTAACTATGGCTACACCTTC
CDR3 protein: CSVFDSPLANYGYTF

D gene: TRBD1
clone size: .
J gene: TRBJ2-3
V gene: TRBV7-3
CDR3 DNA: TGTGCCAGCAGCTTAAGTCTGGACAGGGCGGATACGCAGTATTTT
CDR3 protein: CASSLSLDRADTQYF

D gene: .
clone size: .
J gene: TRBJ2-3
V gene: TRBV5-6
CDR3 DNA: TGTGCCAGCAGCTACCGAGGTAATTGGCAGTATTTT
CDR3 protein: CASSYRGNWQYF

D gene: .
clone size: .
J gene: TRBJ1-1
V gene: TRBV5-1
CDR3 DNA: TGCGCCAGCAGCTTGTACCAGGTCAACACTGAAGCTTTCTTT
CDR3 protein: CASSLYQVNTEAFF

D gene: TRBD2
clone size: .
J gene: TRBJ2-2
V gene: TRBV28
CDR3 DNA: TGTGCCAGCAGCCCCGTTACTAGCGGGATCGTCGGGAGCACCGGGGAGCTGTTTTTT
CDR3 protein: CASSPVTSGIVGSTGELFF

D gene: .
clone size: few
J gene: TRBJ1-2
V gene: TRBV7-9
CDR3 DNA: TGTGCCAGCAGCTTATTGGAGGGGCGCGAGGGCTACACCTTC
CDR3 protein: CASSLLEGREGYTF

D gene: TRBD1
clone size: .
J gene: TRBJ1-5
V gene: TRBV19
CDR3 DNA: TGTGCCAGCCAACAGGGGACGGGACAGCCCCAGCATTTT
CDR3 protein: CASQQGTGQPQHF

D gene: .
clone size: .
J gene: TRBJ2-7
V gene: TRBV11-3
CDR3 DNA: TGTGCCAGCAGCTTAGGGGGCGGTAGCTCCTACGAGCAGTACTTC
CDR3 protein: CASSLGGGSSYEQYF

D gene: .
clone size: .
J gene: TRBJ2-5
V gene: TRBV7-6
CDR3 DNA: TGTGCCAGCAGCCAGTACCAAGAGACCCAGTACTTC
CDR3 protein: CASSQYQETQYF

D gene: .
clone size: few
J gene: TRBJ1-2
V gene: TRBV7-2
CDR3 DNA: TGTGCCAGCAACAACGGGTATTATGGCTACACCTTC
CDR3 protein: CASNNGYYGYTF

D gene: .
clone size: few
J gene: TRBJ2-1
V gene: TRBV28
CDR3 DNA: TGTGCCAGCAGTGGAGCCCTTTACAATGAGCAGTTCTTC
CDR3 protein: CASSGALYNEQFF

D gene: .
clone size: .
J gene: TRBJ2-2
V gene: TRBV18
CDR3 DNA: TGTGCCAGCTCACCATGGTTGAGAGGGAACACCGGGGAGCTGTTTTTT
CDR3 protein: CASSPWLRGNTGELFF

D gene: .
clone size: .
J gene: TRBJ1-4
V gene: TRBV6-6
CDR3 DNA: TGTGCCAGCAGCTACTGGGCAGCTAATGAAAAACTGTTTTTT
CDR3 protein: CASSYWAANEKLFF

D gene: .
clone size: .
J gene: TRBJ2-3
V gene: TRBV2
CDR3 DNA: TGTGCCAGCAGTGTCCTGACTAGCACAGATACGCAGTATTTT
CDR3 protein: CASSVLTSTDTQYF

D gene: .
clone size: .
J gene: TRBJ2-4
V gene: TRBV4-2
CDR3 DNA: TGTGCCAGCAGCCAACTCGCAGGGGTTGTGAACATTCAGTACTTC
CDR3 protein: CASSQLAGVVNIQYF

D gene: .
clone size: .
J gene: TRBJ2-7
V gene: TRBV5-1
CDR3 DNA: TGCGCCAGCAGCTTAGGGCTAGCGGGACAGGCGGGATTTGTGCAGTACTTC
CDR3 protein: CASSLGLAGQAGFVQYF

D gene: .
clone size: .
J gene: TRBJ2-5
V gene: TRBV7-9
CDR3 DNA: TGTGCCAGCAGCTCTATCATGCGGGAGACCCAGTACTTC
CDR3 protein: CASSSIMRETQYF